The next 22 T cell receptor beta chains were all read from a single sample in a study of T cell changes during pregnancy in multiple sclerosis. Repertoires were generated with immunoSEQ multiplex PCR, while TCRdb's copy carries only in-frame clones and drops some. Of tens of thousands of clones listed, 90% to 95% are singletons. Specimen: CD8+ T cells from peripheral blood mononuclear cells, collected in the third trimester of pregnancy. Receptors originate from a female donor with multiple sclerosis, enrolled in a pregnancy study.

The rearrangement uses TRBV11-2 and TRBJ2-5; perhaps TRBD2 as D (5 bases). The CDR3 sequence is 16 residues long. Per the germline V gene, CDR1 is SGHAT and CDR2 is FQNNGV. V lost 2 bases and J 0 bases, leaving 13 bases between the germline ends. CDR3 in amino acids: CASSLPSDYHQETQYF. CDR3 bases: TGTGCCAGCAGCTTACCTTCCGACTACCACCAAGAGACCCAGTACTTC. The entire variable domain, with the rest obtained from reference TRBV11-2 and TRBJ2-5, is as follows: EAGVAQSPRYKIIEKRQSVAFWCNPISGHATLYWYQQILGQGPKLLIQFQNNGVVDDSQLPKDRFSAERLKGVDSTLKIQPAKLEDSAVYLCASSLPSDYHQETQYFGPGTRLLVL.

The chain recombines TRBV27 with TRBJ2-5; 13 bases are a match to TRBD2. Looked up from germline, CDR1 is MNHEY and CDR2 is SMNVEV (reference sequence). V shed 4 bases, J shed 4 bases, and the junction held 6 bases outside the gene matches. The CDR3 runs to 16 residues. The CDR3 loop is CASSSGLAGVTETQYF. The CDR3 DNA is TGTGCCAGCAGTTCAGGACTAGCGGGAGTAACAGAGACCCAGTACTTC.

The V gene is TRBV4-2, the J gene TRBJ2-3; weak D call: TRBD2 (5 bases). CDR3 length: 16 residues. Germline lookup yields CDR1 LGHNA and CDR2 YNFKEQ. With 1 base removed from V and 0 bases from J, the gap between germline ends came to 11 bases. The CDR3 reads CASSQGPGSSTDTQYF. The CDR3 region has the DNA TGTGCCAGCAGCCAAGGTCCGGGGTCTAGCACAGATACGCAGTATTTT.

This chain connects TRBV5-4 to TRBJ2-2; D perhaps matches TRBD2 (5 bases). Trimming took off 4 bases at V and 1 base at J, with 11 bases between the two ends. In germline, CDR1 is SGHNT, CDR2 YYREEE (reference sequence). The CDR3 runs 15 residues. This CDR3 is CASSGIAGNTGELFF. In DNA form, the CDR3 reads TGTGCCAGCAGCGGGATTGCGGGGAACACCGGGGAGCTGTTTTTT. Filled out from reference TRBV5-4 and TRBJ2-2, the complete variable domain reads ETGVTQSPTHLIKTRGQQVTLRCSSQSGHNTVSWYQQALGQGPQFIFQYYREEENGRGNFPPRFSGLQFPNYSSELNVNALELDDSALYLCASSGIAGNTGELFFGEGSRLTVL.

The V and J genes are TRBV6-5 and TRBJ2-7; D gene ambiguous. The V gene lost 0 bases and the J gene lost 6 bases, with 3 bases spanning the gap. This CDR3 has 11 residues. Germline V gene sequence: CDR1 MNHEY, CDR2 SVGAGI. CDR3 loop: CASSYSSEQYF. CDR3 DNA: TGTGCCAGCAGTTACTCTAGCGAGCAGTACTTC.

DNA of the CDR3: TGTGCCAGCAGCTCGTGGTCAGCCCCCAGGGAGGCTAATGAAAAACTGTTTTTT. Translation: CASSSWSAPREANEKLFF. The chain carries TRBV7-9 and TRBJ1-4; perhaps TRBD1 as D (5 bases). The germline V and J ends were trimmed by 4 bases and 3 bases, with 21 bases remaining between them. The germline V gene has CDR1 SEHNR and CDR2 FQNEAQ (reference sequence). This CDR3 spans 18 amino acids.

This clone was seen just once. V usage is TRBV7-3 and J usage is TRBJ2-3; 10 nucleotides match TRBD2. The ends lost 5 bases at V and 4 bases at J; junction bases unmatched: 6. This CDR3 comprises 15 residues. Per the germline V gene, CDR1 is SGHTA and CDR2 is FQGTGA. CDR3 protein: CASSLSGGSADTQYF. The CDR3 nucleotides read TGTGCCAGCAGCCTTAGCGGGGGGTCGGCAGATACGCAGTATTTT.

The rearrangement links TRBV6-1 to TRBJ1-5, with D hard to call. The V end lost 0 bases, the J end lost 2 bases, and 8 bases lay between the germline ends. This CDR3 contains 15 residues. Germline assignment: CDR1 MNHNS and CDR2 SASEGT. CDR3 in DNA: TGTGCCAGCAGTGAAGCTGAGGAGGGCAATCAGCCCCAGCATTTT. Protein: CASSEAEEGNQPQHF.

The J gene is TRBJ2-7, the V gene TRBV4-1; D gene uncertain. This CDR3 contains 16 residues. Germline CDR1 reads MGHRA; CDR2 reads YSYEKL. V gave up 3 bases and J gave up 6 bases, with 21 bases separating them. The CDR3 DNA follows: TGCGCCAGCAGCCATATGCCGCGCCATGAGGCATCCGAGCAGTACTTC. Translating gives CASSHMPRHEASEQYF.

The chain links TRBV11-2 to TRBJ1-2; D unresolved. There are 17 residues in the CDR3. From germline, CDR1 is SGHAT and CDR2 FQNNGV. V lost 5 bases, J lost 7 bases, and 26 bases lay in between. CDR3: CASSLILRRPGRGGYTF. The CDR3 DNA reads TGTGCCAGCAGCCTGATCCTCCGCAGGCCGGGTCGGGGTGGCTACACCTTC.

The V call is TRBV27, the J call TRBJ2-2; TRBD2 might be the D (6 bases). Deletions cut 1 base from V and 5 bases from J, with 14 bases between. The CDR3 spans 16 residues. Germline CDR1 and CDR2: MNHEY and SMNVEV (reference sequence). The CDR3 bases are TGTGCCAGCAGTTTATGGGCCGCAGGAGGGACCGGGGAGCTGTTTTTT. Translation: CASSLWAAGGTGELFF.

V is TRBV27 and J is TRBJ1-2; D remains unclear. The germline gives CDR1 MNHEY, CDR2 SMNVEV (reference sequence). This CDR3 region has 13 residues. Trimming stripped 7 bases from V and 6 bases from J, with 15 bases between. This chain's CDR3 is CASTGSKLDGYTF. The CDR3 DNA is TGTGCCAGCACGGGGTCGAAACTCGATGGCTACACCTTC.

The rearrangement uses TRBV7-9 and TRBJ2-7; 10 positions match TRBD2. The germline V gene encodes CDR1 SEHNR and CDR2 FQNEAQ (reference sequence). Trimming at V came to 5 bases and at J to 2 bases, leaving 15 bases not matched to a gene. The CDR3 loop spans 18 amino acids. Written as DNA, the CDR3 is TGTGCCAGCAGCCCCCAAGGGCTAGCGGGAGTATGGACCTACGAGCAGTACTTC. Translation gives CASSPQGLAGVWTYEQYF.

The chain couples TRBV28 to TRBJ1-5; D not resolved. Germline lookup yields CDR1 MDHEN and CDR2 SYDVKM. The CDR3 consists of 14 residues. V dropped 10 bases and J dropped 3 bases, with 16 bases sitting between them. CDR3 coding DNA: TGTGCCATCCATCGGGGAGGGAACAATCAGCCCCAGCATTTT. The encoded protein is CAIHRGGNNQPQHF.

The chain carries TRBV7-9 and TRBJ2-7; tentative D call: TRBD2 (5 bases). Trimming stripped 5 bases from V and 4 bases from J, with 15 bases between. CDR1 and CDR2 from the germline V gene are SEHNR and FQNEAQ (reference sequence). The length of the CDR3 is 14 residues. For the CDR3, the DNA is TGTGCCAGCAGCCCCCCGGGGAGTACTTACGAGCAGTACTTC. It is translated as CASSPPGSTYEQYF.

The rearrangement links TRBV14 to TRBJ2-7, with 7 positions matching TRBD1. The length of the CDR3 is 15 residues. V gave up 8 bases and J gave up 7 bases; unmatched junction bases: 17. Germline assignment: CDR1 SGHDN and CDR2 FVKESK. The CDR3 sequence: CASARVETGYWEQYF. CDR3 bases: TGTGCCAGCGCAAGGGTGGAGACAGGGTACTGGGAGCAGTACTTC.

This chain uses TRBV28 with TRBJ1-1, with a tentative D call TRBD1 (5 bases). Trimming removed 5 bases from V and 6 bases from J, with 13 bases in between. The V gene's germline CDR1 is MDHEN and CDR2 SYDVKM. CDR3 size: 13 residues. CDR3 in amino acids: CASSLSGRPEAFF. Written as DNA, the CDR3 is TGTGCCAGCAGTCTTTCAGGGCGCCCTGAAGCTTTCTTT.

The V call is TRBV4-1, the J call TRBJ1-1, with D perhaps matching TRBD1 (5 bases). V shed 4 bases and J shed 4 bases, with 16 bases lying between them. Germline CDR1 reads MGHRA; CDR2 reads YSYEKL. The CDR3 covers 15 residues. Here the CDR3 DNA reads TGCGCCAGCAGCCCCTTGACAGAGTATCTCACTGAAGCTTTCTTT. Translating gives CASSPLTEYLTEAFF.

The J gene is TRBJ1-6, the V gene TRBV7-9; D remains ambiguous. Between the trimmed V and J ends, which lost 6 bases and 0 bases, there was a span of 12 bases. The germline V gene encodes CDR1 SEHNR and CDR2 FQNEAQ (reference sequence). This CDR3 is built from 16 residues. CDR3 DNA: TGTGCCAGCAGACGAGGTTCGAGCTCCTATAATTCACCCCTCCACTTT. This encodes CASRRGSSSYNSPLHF.

Comment on this clone: At the DNA level, this CDR3 is encoded by other sequences in the same sample as well. The rearrangement uses TRBV25-1 and TRBJ2-1; TRBD1 matches 8 bases. The CDR3 contains 15 residues. The V segment lost 2 bases and the J segment 1 base; nucleotides outside the gene matches: 1. Germline loops: CDR1 MGHDK, CDR2 SYGVNS. The CDR3 DNA reads as TGTGCCAGCAGTGAAACAGGGGGATCCTACAATGAGCAGTTCTTC. Protein product: CASSETGGSYNEQFF.

The sample holds one count of this clone. This chain connects TRBV4-1 to TRBJ1-1, with TRBD1 matching 10 bases. CDR3 size: 15 residues. The V segment lost 4 bases and the J segment 1 base; nucleotides outside the gene matches: 3. Germline assignment: CDR1 MGHRA and CDR2 YSYEKL. The CDR3 nucleotides are TGCGCCAGCAGCCTGGGGACAGGGGAGAACACTGAAGCTTTCTTT. It encodes CASSLGTGENTEAFF.

The J gene is TRBJ1-2, the V gene TRBV25-1; tentatively, D is TRBD1 (5 bases). Trimming shortened V by 4 bases and J by 3 bases, and 18 bases separated the two germline ends. CDR1 and CDR2 (germline): MGHDK, SYGVNS. The CDR3 has 16 residues. The DNA for the CDR3 is TGTGCCAGCAGTGGGACGGGACCCCCGGGGGACTATGGCTACACCTTC. This codes for CASSGTGPPGDYGYTF.